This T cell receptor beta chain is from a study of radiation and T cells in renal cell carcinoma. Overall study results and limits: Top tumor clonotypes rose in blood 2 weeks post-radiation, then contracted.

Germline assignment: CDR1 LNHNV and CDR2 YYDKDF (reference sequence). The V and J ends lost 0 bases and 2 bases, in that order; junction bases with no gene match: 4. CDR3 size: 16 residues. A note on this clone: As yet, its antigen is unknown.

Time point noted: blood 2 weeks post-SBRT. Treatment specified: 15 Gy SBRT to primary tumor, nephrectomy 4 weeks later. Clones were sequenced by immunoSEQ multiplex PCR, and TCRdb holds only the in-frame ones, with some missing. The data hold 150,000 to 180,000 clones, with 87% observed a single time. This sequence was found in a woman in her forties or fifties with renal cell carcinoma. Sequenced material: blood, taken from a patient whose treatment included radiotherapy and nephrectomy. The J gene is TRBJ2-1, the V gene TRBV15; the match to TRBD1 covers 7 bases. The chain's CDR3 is CATSRDTGAAYNEQFF. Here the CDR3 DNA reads TGTGCCACCAGCAGAGACACAGGGGCCGCCTACAATGAGCAGTTCTTC.